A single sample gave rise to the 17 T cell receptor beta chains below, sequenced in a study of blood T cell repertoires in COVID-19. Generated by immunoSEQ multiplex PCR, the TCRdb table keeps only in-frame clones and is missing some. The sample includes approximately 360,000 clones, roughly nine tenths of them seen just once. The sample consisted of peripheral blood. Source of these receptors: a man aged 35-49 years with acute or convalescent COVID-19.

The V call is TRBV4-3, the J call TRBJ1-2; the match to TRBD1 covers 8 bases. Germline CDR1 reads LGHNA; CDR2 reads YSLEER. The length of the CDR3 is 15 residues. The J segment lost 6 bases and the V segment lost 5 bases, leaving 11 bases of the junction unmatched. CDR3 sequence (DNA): TGCGCCAGCAGCGGCCCGGGACAGGAAGTCGATGGCTACACCTTC. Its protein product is CASSGPGQEVDGYTF.

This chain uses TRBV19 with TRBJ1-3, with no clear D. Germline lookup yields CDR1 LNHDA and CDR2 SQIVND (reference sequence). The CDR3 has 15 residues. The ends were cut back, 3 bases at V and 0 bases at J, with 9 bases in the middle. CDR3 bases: TGTGCCAGTAGTATTTCCGGGGACTCTGGAAACACCATATATTTT. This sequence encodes CASSISGDSGNTIYF.

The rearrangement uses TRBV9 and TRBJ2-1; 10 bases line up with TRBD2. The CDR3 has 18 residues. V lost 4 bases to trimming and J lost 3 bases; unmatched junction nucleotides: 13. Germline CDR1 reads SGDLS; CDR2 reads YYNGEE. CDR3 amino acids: CASSPSFSGGPDYNEQFF. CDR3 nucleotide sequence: TGTGCCAGCAGCCCTAGTTTTAGCGGGGGGCCGGACTACAATGAGCAGTTCTTC.

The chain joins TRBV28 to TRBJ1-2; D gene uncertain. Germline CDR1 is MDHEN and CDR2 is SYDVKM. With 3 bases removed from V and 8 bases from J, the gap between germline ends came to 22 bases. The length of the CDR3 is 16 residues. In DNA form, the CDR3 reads TGTGCCAGCAGTTTTAGTCTCGGGATCCACCTGGGAGGCTACACCTTC. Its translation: CASSFSLGIHLGGYTF.

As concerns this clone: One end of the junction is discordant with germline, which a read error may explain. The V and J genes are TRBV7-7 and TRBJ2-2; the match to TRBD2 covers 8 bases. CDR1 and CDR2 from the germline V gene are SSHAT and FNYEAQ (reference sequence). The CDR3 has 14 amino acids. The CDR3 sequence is CASTVVAGTGELFF. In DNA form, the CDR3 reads TGTGCTAGCACCGTGGTAGCGGGAACCGGGGAGCTGTTTTTT. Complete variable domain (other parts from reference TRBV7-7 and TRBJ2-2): GAGVSQSPRYKVTKRGQDVTLRCDPISSHATLYWYQQALGQGPEFLTYFNYEAQPDKSGLPSDRFSAERPEGSISTLTIQRTEQRDSAMYRCASTVVAGTGELFFGEGSRLTVL.

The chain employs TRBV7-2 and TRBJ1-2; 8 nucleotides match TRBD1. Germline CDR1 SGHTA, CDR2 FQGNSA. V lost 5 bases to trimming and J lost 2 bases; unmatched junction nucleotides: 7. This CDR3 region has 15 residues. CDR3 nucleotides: TGTGCCAGCAGCGCAACCAGGGGGCGCAACTATGGCTACACCTTC. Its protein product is CASSATRGRNYGYTF.

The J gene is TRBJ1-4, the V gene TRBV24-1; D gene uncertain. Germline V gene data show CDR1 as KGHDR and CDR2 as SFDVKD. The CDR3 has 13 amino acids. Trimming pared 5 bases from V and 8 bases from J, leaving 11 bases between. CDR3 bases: TGTGCCACCAGTGTTGGACTTGGAGAAAAACTGTTTTTT. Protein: CATSVGLGEKLFF.

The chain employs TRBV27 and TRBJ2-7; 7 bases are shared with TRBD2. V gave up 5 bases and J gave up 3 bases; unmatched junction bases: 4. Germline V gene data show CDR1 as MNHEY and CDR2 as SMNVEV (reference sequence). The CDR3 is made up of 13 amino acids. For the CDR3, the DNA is TGTGCCAGCAGTATGGGGGGGGACTACGAGCAGTACTTC. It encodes CASSMGGDYEQYF.

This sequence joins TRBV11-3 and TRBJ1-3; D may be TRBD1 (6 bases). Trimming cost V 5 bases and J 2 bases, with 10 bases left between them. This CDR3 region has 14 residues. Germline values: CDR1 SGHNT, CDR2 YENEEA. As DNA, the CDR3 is TGTGCCAGCAGCGCCGGGACAACTGGAAACACCATATATTTT. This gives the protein CASSAGTTGNTIYF.

The CDR3 here is CASSQAGSASTNEKLFF. Written as DNA, the CDR3 is TGCGCCAGCAGCCAAGCCGGGAGCGCCTCAACTAATGAAAAACTGTTTTTT. The J gene is TRBJ1-4, the V gene TRBV4-3, with D unclear. The CDR3 length is 17 residues. Trimming pared 1 base from V and 0 bases from J, leaving 12 bases between. Per germline, CDR1 LGHNA and CDR2 YSLEER.

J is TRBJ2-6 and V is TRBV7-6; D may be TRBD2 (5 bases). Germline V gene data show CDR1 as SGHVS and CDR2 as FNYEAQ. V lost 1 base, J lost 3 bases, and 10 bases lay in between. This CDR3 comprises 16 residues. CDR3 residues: CASSLEDGVGANVLTF. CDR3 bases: TGTGCCAGCAGCTTAGAGGACGGGGTTGGGGCCAACGTCCTGACTTTC.

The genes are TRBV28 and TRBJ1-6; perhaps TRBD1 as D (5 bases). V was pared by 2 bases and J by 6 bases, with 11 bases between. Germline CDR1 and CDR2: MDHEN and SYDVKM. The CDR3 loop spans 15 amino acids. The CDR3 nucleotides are TGTGCCAGCAGTTTAGTTGGGGGGGTTAATTCACCCCTCCACTTT. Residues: CASSLVGGVNSPLHF.

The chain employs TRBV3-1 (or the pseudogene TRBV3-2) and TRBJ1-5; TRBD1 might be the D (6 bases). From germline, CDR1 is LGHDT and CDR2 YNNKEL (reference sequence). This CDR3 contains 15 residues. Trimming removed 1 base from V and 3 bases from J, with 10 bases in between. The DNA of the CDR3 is TGTGCCAGCAGCCAAGCAGGGGTCGACAATCAGCCCCAGCATTTT. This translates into CASSQAGVDNQPQHF.

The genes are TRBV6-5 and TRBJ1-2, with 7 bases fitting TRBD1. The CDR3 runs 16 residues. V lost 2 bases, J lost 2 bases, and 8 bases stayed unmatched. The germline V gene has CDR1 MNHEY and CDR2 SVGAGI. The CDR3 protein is CASSYMRQGSNYGYTF. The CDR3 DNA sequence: TGTGCCAGCAGTTACATGAGACAGGGATCGAACTATGGCTACACCTTC.

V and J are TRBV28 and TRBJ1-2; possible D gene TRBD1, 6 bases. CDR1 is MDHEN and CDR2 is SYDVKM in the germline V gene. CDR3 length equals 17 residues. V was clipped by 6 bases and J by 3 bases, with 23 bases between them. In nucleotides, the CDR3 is TGTGCCAGCAGCCGTCCCTATCGAGGGGGAAATGACTATGGCTACACCTTC. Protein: CASSRPYRGGNDYGYTF.

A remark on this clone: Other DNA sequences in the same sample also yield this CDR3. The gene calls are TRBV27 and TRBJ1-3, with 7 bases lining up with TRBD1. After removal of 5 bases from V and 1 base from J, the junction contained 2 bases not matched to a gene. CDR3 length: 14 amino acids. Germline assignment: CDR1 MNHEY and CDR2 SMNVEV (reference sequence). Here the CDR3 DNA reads TGTGCCAGCAGTCGACAGGGTTCTGGAAACACCATATATTTT. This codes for CASSRQGSGNTIYF.

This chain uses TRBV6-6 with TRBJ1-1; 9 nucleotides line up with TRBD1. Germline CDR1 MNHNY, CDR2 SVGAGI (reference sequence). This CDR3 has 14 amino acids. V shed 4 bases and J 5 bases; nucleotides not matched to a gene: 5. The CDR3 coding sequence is TGTGCCAGCAGTTCCGGGACAGGGAGGACTGAAGCTTTCTTT. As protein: CASSSGTGRTEAFF.